The 23 T cell receptor beta chains given below trace back to one sample, sequenced in a study of T cells in Graves' hyperthyroidism and ophthalmopathy. Amplified regions were TCR beta CDR3 sequences from RNA transcripts. Researchers ran a first-round RT-PCR on the TCR CDR3 using the HTBI primer set. One entry per CDR3 protein results from TCRdb running MiXCR on the multiplex PCR reads. The table includes 450,000 to 650,000 distinct CDR3 sequences, 12% to 15% detected once. Sequencing input: blood. Source of these receptors: a woman aged 18-29 years with Graves' ophthalmopathy.

The chain joins TRBV6-2 or TRBV6-3 to TRBJ2-3; D gene unclear. The CDR3 contains 12 residues. Germline V gene data show CDR1 as MNHEY and CDR2 as SVGEGT. Trimming took 8 bases from V and 0 from J, leaving 6 bases between them. The CDR3: CASVQSTDTQYF. The DNA of the CDR3 is TGTGCCAGCGTCCAGAGCACAGATACGCAGTATTTT.

The genes are TRBV20-1 and TRBJ1-2; D unclear. Germline CDR1 DFQATT, CDR2 SNEGSKA (reference sequence). The CDR3 contains 13 residues. The V and J ends lost 8 bases and 7 bases respectively, with 20 bases between them. The CDR3 region is CSRPGKPLGGYTF. The CDR3 DNA is TGCAGTCGCCCTGGGAAACCTTTAGGTGGCTACACCTTC.

This clonotype was recorded many times. The V and J genes are TRBV28 and TRBJ1-3; D is unclear. Germline CDR1 and CDR2: MDHEN and SYDVKM. V was trimmed by 5 bases and J by 0 bases, leaving 14 bases between them. The CDR3 totals 16 residues. The CDR3 DNA sequence: TGTGCCAGCAGTATGGACTTTCCGGTCTCTGGAAACACCATATATTTT. Its translation: CASSMDFPVSGNTIYF.

V and J are TRBV7-2 and TRBJ1-2, with D possibly being TRBD1 (6 bases). The CDR3 has 16 residues. V gave up 5 bases and J gave up 6 bases, with 22 bases separating them. Germline V gene data show CDR1 as SGHTA and CDR2 as FQGNSA. CDR3 sequence (DNA): TGTGCCAGCAGCCCAGACGAGCCAGGGGCCGGGAATGGCTACACCTTC. It is translated as CASSPDEPGAGNGYTF.

This clonotype was observed at least ten times. The gene calls are TRBV18 and TRBJ1-5; possibly TRBD1 for D (5 bases). The CDR3 runs 14 residues. Trimming left V 3 bases short and J 4 bases short, with 10 bases between. Germline assignment: CDR1 KGHSH and CDR2 LQKENI. CDR3 sequence reads: CASSPRQRNQPQHF. CDR3 sequence (DNA): TGTGCCAGCTCACCCCGACAGAGAAATCAGCCCCAGCATTTT. The full variable domain, completed using reference TRBV18 and TRBJ1-5, is NAGVMQNPRHLVRRRGQEARLRCSPMKGHSHVYWYRQLPEEGLKFMVYLQKENIIDESGMPKERFSAEFPKEGPSILRIQQVVRGDSAAYFCASSPRQRNQPQHFGDGTRLSIL.

This clonotype was counted at least ten times. The genes are TRBV28 and TRBJ1-2; TRBD1 agrees at 9 bases. Germline assignment: CDR1 MDHEN and CDR2 SYDVKM. CDR3 length: 12 residues. V lost 10 bases, J lost 8 bases, and 8 bases stayed unmatched. The CDR3, as DNA: TGTGCCATACGGACAGGGGAAAGGGGCTACACCTTC. This codes for CAIRTGERGYTF.

V is TRBV5-6 and J is TRBJ1-2; D uncertain. CDR3 length: 13 residues. CDR1 and CDR2 (germline): SGHDT, YYEEEE. V dropped 2 bases and J dropped 4 bases, with 9 bases sitting between them. The CDR3 protein is CASSFEGAYGYTF. The DNA of the CDR3 is TGTGCCAGCAGCTTCGAGGGAGCCTATGGCTACACCTTC.

The V call is TRBV19, the J call TRBJ1-2; 7 bases are shared with TRBD1. Trimming removed 6 bases from V and 3 bases from J; junction bases left unmatched: 10. This CDR3 is 15 amino acids long. Germline-derived CDR1 and CDR2 are LNHDA and SQIVND (reference sequence). Here the CDR3 reads CASRVKGARDYGYTF. In nucleotides, the CDR3 is TGTGCCAGTAGGGTGAAGGGGGCCAGAGACTATGGCTACACCTTC.

This clonotype was seen repeatedly, ten times or more. This chain joins TRBV12-3 or TRBV12-4 and TRBJ1-2, with 8 bases matching TRBD1. CDR3 length equals 13 residues. V gave up 7 bases and J gave up 3 bases; unmatched junction bases: 4. CDR3 DNA: TGTGCCAGCACCGCAGGGGGCGACTATGGCTACACCTTC. The encoded protein is CASTAGGDYGYTF.

This sequence joins TRBV7-6 and TRBJ2-7; D unresolved. The CDR3 spans 13 residues. V was clipped by 5 bases and J by 2 bases, with 10 bases between them. Germline V gene sequence: CDR1 SGHVS, CDR2 FNYEAQ. CDR3: CASSETPAYEQYF. DNA for the CDR3: TGTGCCAGCAGCGAGACACCGGCCTACGAGCAGTACTTC. The whole variable domain, remainder taken from reference TRBV7-6 and TRBJ2-7, is GAGVSQSPRYKVTKRGQDVALRCDPISGHVSLYWYRQALGQGPEFLTYFNYEAQQDKSGLPNDRFSAERPEGSISTLTIQRTEQRDSAMYRCASSETPAYEQYFGPGTRLTVT.

The V gene is TRBV6-4, the J gene TRBJ1-2; no firm D call. The CDR3 consists of 15 residues. Between the trimmed V and J ends, which lost 1 base and 6 bases, there was a span of 15 bases. The germline V gene encodes CDR1 MRHNA and CDR2 SNTAGT. The CDR3 reads CASSDYNGGPNGYTF. The DNA of the CDR3 is TGTGCCAGCAGTGACTACAACGGAGGGCCCAATGGCTACACCTTC.

With regard to this clonotype: This clone may be a read error of a much larger clone one base away. The CDR3 loop reads CASSQFMIRPQHF. In DNA, the CDR3 is TGTGCCAGCAGCCAATTTATGATCCGGCCCCAGCATTTT. The chain uses TRBV3-1 and TRBJ1-5; D unresolved. Trimming removed 2 bases at V and 9 bases at J, with 11 bases between. In germline, CDR1 is LGHDT, CDR2 YNNKEL (reference sequence). The CDR3 loop spans 13 amino acids.

This clonotype was observed a few times. The V and J genes are TRBV24-1 and TRBJ2-1, with 7 nucleotides matching TRBD1. The V and J ends lost 11 bases and 5 bases, in that order; junction bases with no gene match: 11. CDR3 length: 14 amino acids. The germline CDR1 and CDR2 sequences are KGHDR and SFDVKD. The CDR3 is CASQGVSFNNEQFF. The CDR3 DNA reads TGTGCCAGCCAGGGGGTGTCTTTCAACAATGAGCAGTTCTTC.

This clonotype was recorded many times. The chain joins TRBV28 to TRBJ2-3; weak D call: TRBD1 (5 bases). V was trimmed by 6 bases and J by 4 bases, leaving 17 bases between them. The CDR3 contains 15 residues. Germline lookup yields CDR1 MDHEN and CDR2 SYDVKM. DNA for the CDR3: TGTGCCAGCAGCCCGACGCCGCAGGGTGCAGATACGCAGTATTTT. Translating it yields CASSPTPQGADTQYF.

V and J are TRBV13 and TRBJ2-7; weak D call: TRBD2 (6 bases). Trimming cost V 1 base and J 7 bases, with 14 bases left between them. The CDR3 spans 14 residues. The germline V gene has CDR1 PRHDT and CDR2 FYEKMQ (reference sequence). This CDR3 is CASSLEGVGGEQYF. CDR3 in DNA: TGTGCCAGCAGCTTAGAAGGGGTCGGGGGTGAGCAGTACTTC. The variable domain in full, completed from reference TRBV13 and TRBJ2-7, reads AAGVIQSPRHLIKEKRETATLKCYPIPRHDTVYWYQQGPGQDPQFLISFYEKMQSDKGSIPDRFSAQQFSDYHSELNMSSLELGDSALYFCASSLEGVGGEQYFGPGTRLTVT.

Comment on this clonotype: This could be a read error, since a much larger clone is one nucleotide away. The chain carries TRBV29-1 and TRBJ2-3; no firm D call. The CDR3 is made up of 17 amino acids. The V and J ends lost 5 bases and 0 bases respectively, with 21 bases between them. Germline V gene lookup returns CDR1 SQVTM and CDR2 ANQGSEA. This CDR3 is CSVPHLWCDTSTDTQYF. In DNA, the CDR3 is TGCAGCGTTCCCCACCTTTGGTGCGATACTAGCACAGATACGCAGTATTTT.

This clonotype was found many times. The chain is built from TRBV20-1 and TRBJ2-7; 8 bases fit TRBD2. V shed 6 bases, J shed 0 bases, and the junction held 16 bases outside the gene matches. Per the germline V gene, CDR1 is DFQATT and CDR2 is SNEGSKA (reference sequence). The CDR3 length is 17 residues. CDR3 region: CSAKGQREPSVSYEQYF. The CDR3 DNA sequence: TGCAGTGCCAAGGGGCAGCGGGAGCCGTCTGTCTCCTACGAGCAGTACTTC.

The chain combines TRBV5-5 with TRBJ1-1, with D possibly matching TRBD1 (6 bases). The CDR3 is 14 residues long. Trimming removed 2 bases from V and 7 bases from J, with 15 bases in between. Germline lookup yields CDR1 SGHKS and CDR2 YYEKEE (reference sequence). The CDR3 protein is CASSLQGYHGEAFF. The CDR3 DNA is TGTGCCAGCAGCTTACAGGGCTATCACGGTGAAGCTTTCTTT.

There are many counts of this clonotype. This chain joins TRBV11-3 and TRBJ1-4; a possible D gene is TRBD1 (6 bases). Trimming took 5 bases from V and 3 from J, leaving 16 bases between them. The CDR3 consists of 16 residues. Germline assignment: CDR1 SGHNT and CDR2 YENEEA. The CDR3 region is CASSHSQGRPNEKLFF. In DNA form, the CDR3 reads TGTGCCAGCAGCCACTCACAGGGTCGGCCTAATGAAAAACTGTTTTTT.

V usage is TRBV3-1 and J usage is TRBJ1-3; D is unclear. CDR1 and CDR2 (germline): LGHDT, YNNKEL (reference sequence). The V end lost 1 base, the J end lost 5 bases, and 18 bases lay between the germline ends. The CDR3 sequence is 17 residues long. The DNA of the CDR3 is TGTGCCAGCAGCCAAGGTGCCGGGCTCTCGGCTAGAAACACCATATATTTT. Translation: CASSQGAGLSARNTIYF. The full variable domain, its missing parts supplied by reference TRBV3-1 and TRBJ1-3, is DTAVSQTPKYLVTQMGNDKSIKCEQNLGHDTMYWYKQDSKKFLKIMFSYNNKELIINETVPNRFSPKSPDKAHLNLHINSLELGDSAVYFCASSQGAGLSARNTIYFGEGSWLTVV.

This clonotype was picked up many times. The chain has TRBV30 and TRBJ2-1; TRBD2 aligns across 7 bases. J gave up 4 bases and V 2 bases, and 5 bases lay outside the gene matches. The CDR3 is 14 amino acids. Per germline, CDR1 GTSNPN and CDR2 SVGIG (reference sequence). The DNA for the CDR3 is TGTGCCTGGAGTCTCAAGCGGGATTACAATGAGCAGTTCTTC. Translating it yields CAWSLKRDYNEQFF.

The rearrangement joins TRBV4-3 to TRBJ2-1; tentative D call: TRBD2 (6 bases). CDR1 and CDR2 (germline): LGHNA, YSLEER. V lost 0 bases and J 8 bases, leaving 20 bases between the germline ends. The CDR3 length is 17 residues. In DNA, the CDR3 is TGCGCCAGCAGCCAAGATCTCCTCGGCGGGATCGACTATGAGCAGTTCTTC. The encoded protein is CASSQDLLGGIDYEQFF.

This clonotype was seen only a few times. V usage is TRBV18 and J usage is TRBJ1-6; 7 nucleotides align to TRBD1. The germline V gene encodes CDR1 KGHSH and CDR2 LQKENI. This CDR3 has 16 residues. After removal of 3 bases from V and 9 bases from J, the junction contained 11 bases not matched to a gene. The CDR3 spells CASSPTGTVLSSPLHF. The DNA for the CDR3 is TGTGCCAGCTCACCGACAGGGACTGTATTAAGTTCACCCCTCCACTTT.